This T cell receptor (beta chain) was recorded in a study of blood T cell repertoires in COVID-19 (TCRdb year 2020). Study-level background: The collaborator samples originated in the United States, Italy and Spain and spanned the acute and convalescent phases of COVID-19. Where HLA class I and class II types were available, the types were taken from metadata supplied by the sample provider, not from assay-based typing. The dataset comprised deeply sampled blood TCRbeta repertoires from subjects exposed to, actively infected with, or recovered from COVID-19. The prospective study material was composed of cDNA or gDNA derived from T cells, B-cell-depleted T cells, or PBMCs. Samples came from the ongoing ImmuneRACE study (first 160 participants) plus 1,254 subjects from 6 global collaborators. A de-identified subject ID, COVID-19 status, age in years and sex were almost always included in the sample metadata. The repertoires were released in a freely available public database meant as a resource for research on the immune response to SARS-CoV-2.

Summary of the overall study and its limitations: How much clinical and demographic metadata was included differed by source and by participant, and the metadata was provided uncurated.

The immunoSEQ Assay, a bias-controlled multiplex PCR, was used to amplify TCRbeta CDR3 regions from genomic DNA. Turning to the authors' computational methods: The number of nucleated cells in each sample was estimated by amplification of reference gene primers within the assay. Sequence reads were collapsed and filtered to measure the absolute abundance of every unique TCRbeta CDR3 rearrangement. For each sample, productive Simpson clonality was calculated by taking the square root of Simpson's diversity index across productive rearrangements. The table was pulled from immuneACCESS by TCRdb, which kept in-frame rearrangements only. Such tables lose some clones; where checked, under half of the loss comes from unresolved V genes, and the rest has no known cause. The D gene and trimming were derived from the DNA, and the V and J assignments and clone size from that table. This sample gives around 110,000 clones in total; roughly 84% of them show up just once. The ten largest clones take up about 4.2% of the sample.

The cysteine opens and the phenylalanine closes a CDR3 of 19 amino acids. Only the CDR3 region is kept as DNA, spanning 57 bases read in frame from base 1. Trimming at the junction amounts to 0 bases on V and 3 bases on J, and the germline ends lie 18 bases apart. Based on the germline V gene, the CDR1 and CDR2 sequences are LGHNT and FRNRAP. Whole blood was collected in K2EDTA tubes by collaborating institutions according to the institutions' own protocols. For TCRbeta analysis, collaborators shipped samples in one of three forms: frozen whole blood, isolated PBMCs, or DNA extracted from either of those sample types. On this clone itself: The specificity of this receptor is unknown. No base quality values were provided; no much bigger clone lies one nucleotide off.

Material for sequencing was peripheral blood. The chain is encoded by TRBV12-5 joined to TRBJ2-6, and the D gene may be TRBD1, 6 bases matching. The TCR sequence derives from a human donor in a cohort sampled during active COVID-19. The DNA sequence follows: TGTGCTAGTGGTTTGGTGGGCAACAGGGCCCTTTTTGGGGCCAACGTCCTGACTTTC. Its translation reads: CASGLVGNRALFGANVLTF.